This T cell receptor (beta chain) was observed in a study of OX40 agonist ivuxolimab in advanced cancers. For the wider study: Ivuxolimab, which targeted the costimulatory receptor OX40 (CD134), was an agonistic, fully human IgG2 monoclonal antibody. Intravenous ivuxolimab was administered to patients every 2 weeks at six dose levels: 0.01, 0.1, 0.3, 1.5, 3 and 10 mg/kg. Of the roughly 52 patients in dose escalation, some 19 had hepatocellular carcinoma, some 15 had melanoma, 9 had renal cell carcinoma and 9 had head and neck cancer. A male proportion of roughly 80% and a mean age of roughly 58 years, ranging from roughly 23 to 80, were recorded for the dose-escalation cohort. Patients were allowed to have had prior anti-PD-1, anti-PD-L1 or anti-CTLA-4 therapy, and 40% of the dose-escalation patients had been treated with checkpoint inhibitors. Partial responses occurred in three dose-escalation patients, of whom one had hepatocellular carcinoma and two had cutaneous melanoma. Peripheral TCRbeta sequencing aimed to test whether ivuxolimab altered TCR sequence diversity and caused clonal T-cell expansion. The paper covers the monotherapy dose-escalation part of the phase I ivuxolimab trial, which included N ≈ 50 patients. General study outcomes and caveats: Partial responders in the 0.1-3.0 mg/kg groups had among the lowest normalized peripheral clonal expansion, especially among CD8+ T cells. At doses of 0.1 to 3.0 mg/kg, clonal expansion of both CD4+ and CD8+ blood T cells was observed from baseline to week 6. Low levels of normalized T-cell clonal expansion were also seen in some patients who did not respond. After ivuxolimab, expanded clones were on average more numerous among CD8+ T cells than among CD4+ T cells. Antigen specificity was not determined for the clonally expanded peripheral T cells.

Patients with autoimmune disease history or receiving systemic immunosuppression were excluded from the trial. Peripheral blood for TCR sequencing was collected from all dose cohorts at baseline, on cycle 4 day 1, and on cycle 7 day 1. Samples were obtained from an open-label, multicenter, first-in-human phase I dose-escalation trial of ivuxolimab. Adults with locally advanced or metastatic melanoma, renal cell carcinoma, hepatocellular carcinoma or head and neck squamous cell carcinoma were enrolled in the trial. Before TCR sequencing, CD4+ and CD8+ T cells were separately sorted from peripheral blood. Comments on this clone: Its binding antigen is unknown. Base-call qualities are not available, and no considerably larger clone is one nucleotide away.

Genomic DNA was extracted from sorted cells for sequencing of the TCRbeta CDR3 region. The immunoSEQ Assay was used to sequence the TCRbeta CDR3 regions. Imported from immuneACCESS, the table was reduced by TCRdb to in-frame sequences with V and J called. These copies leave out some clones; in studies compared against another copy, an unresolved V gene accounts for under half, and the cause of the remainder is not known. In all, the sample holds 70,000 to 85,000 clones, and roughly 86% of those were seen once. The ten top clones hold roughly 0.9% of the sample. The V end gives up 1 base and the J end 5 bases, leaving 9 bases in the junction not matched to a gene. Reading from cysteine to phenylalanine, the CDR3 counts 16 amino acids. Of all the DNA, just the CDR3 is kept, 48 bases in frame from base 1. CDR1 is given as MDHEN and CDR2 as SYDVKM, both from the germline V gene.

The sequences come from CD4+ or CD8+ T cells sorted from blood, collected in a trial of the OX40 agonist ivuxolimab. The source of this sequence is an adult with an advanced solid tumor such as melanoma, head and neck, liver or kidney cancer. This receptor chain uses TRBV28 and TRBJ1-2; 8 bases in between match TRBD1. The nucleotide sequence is TGTGCCAGCAGTTTATCCGGACAGGGCCCCCTTTATGGCTACACCTTC. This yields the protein CASSLSGQGPLYGYTF.